The clone carrying this T cell receptor (beta chain) came up a few times. No antigen is known for it. This entry is derived from a study of T-cell memory formation after mild COVID-19. Study observations and caveats: That cross-reactive memory joined was suggested by some responding clones appearing in pre-infection memory.

CDR1 and CDR2 (germline): SGHTA, FQGNSA. With 3 bases clipped from V and 2 bases from J, the junction kept 9 bases outside the gene matches. The CDR3 runs to 18 residues. The TCR alpha and TCR beta cDNA libraries, bearing sample barcodes and UMIs, were generated by 5'RACE using constant-segment primers. TCRdb redid the calling of the 5' RACE reads with MiXCR, one entry per CDR3 protein. The sample consists of roughly 190,000 distinct CDR3 sequences, roughly a tenth of them appearing once. The rearrangement links TRBV7-2 to TRBJ2-3, with 12 positions matching TRBD2. Sequencing input: PBMCs or a T cell subset sorted from them (not recorded which). This clonotype originated in a man younger than 35 who had mild COVID-19 (a few samples of this study predate the infection). Cell type and time point are not known. The CDR3 DNA reads TGTGCCAGCAGCTTCACCCTAGCGGGGGGGAACCCCACAGATACGCAGTATTTT. Translating gives CASSFTLAGGNPTDTQYF.